This T cell receptor beta chain is from a study of patients and donors after allogeneic stem cell transplantation. TCRdb reprocessed the RT-PCR reads with MiXCR, giving one entry per CDR3 protein. This sample has more than 150,000 distinct CDR3 sequences, with roughly two fifths found just once. This clonotype was picked up a small number of times. The clonotype comes from a human donor who was either an allogeneic HSCT recipient or a stem cell or donor lymphocyte infusion donor (not recorded which). It is not recorded whose cells these are; they may come from a transplant donor. Sequencing input: blood, either unsorted or a sorted T cell fraction (not recorded which).

The CDR3 sequence is CASSFGGLDTEAFF. CDR3 nucleotide sequence: TGTGCCAGCAGCTTTGGGGGTTTGGACACTGAAGCTTTCTTT. The chain is built from TRBV7-3 and TRBJ1-1; possible D gene TRBD1, 5 bases. Germline assignment: CDR1 SGHTA and CDR2 FQGTGA. Trimming took off 3 bases at V and 3 bases at J, with 11 bases between the two ends. CDR3 length equals 14 residues.